This T cell receptor (beta chain) was recorded in a study of T-cell memory formation after mild COVID-19. Using constant-segment primers, 5'RACE produced TCR alpha and TCR beta cDNA libraries carrying sample barcodes and UMIs. TCRdb re-called the 5' RACE reads through MiXCR, storing one row per CDR3 protein. Of more than 350,000 distinct CDR3 sequences in the sample, around a fifth were seen once. V lost 6 bases to trimming and J lost 5 bases, with 8 bases between them. The germline V gene encodes CDR1 SGHRS and CDR2 YFSETQ. The CDR3 is made up of 12 amino acids. The sequenced sample consisted of PBMCs or a T cell subset sorted from them (not recorded which). This sequence joins TRBV5-1 and TRBJ2-2, with D tentatively TRBD1 or TRBD2 (5 bases each). The source is an adult woman who had mild COVID-19 (a few samples of this study predate the infection). Cell type and time point are not known. CDR3 in amino acids: CASTWGTGELFF. DNA of the CDR3: TGCGCCAGCACCTGGGGGACCGGGGAGCTGTTTTTT. The whole variable domain, filled in from reference TRBV5-1 and TRBJ2-2, reads KAGVTQTPRYLIKTRGQQVTLSCSPISGHRSVSWYQQTPGQGLQFLFEYFSETQRNKGNFPGRFSGRQFSNSRSEMNVSTLELGDSALYLCASTWGTGELFFGEGSRLTVL.